The rows below give T cell receptor beta chains drawn from one sample of a study of cytomegalovirus exposure and HLA in healthy donors. Some clones are missing from TCRdb's copy, which holds only in-frame ones; the method was immunoSEQ multiplex PCR. Among some 270,000 clones listed, around nine tenths were seen once. Sequencing was performed on PBMCs. The receptors were gathered from a girl between 2 and 10 years old in good health and CMV-seronegative. Each CDR3 is given with its conserved first and last residue.

j_call v_call cdr3_aa
TRBJ2-2 TRBV27 CASRQAGNTGELFF
TRBJ2-5 TRBV2 CASSDPETSGEETQYF
TRBJ2-5 TRBV11-3 CASSPGQTQETQYF
TRBJ2-7 TRBV6-5 CASSTTGSYEQYF
TRBJ1-3 TRBV4-1 CASSQGVNEVNTIYF
TRBJ2-7 TRBV27 CASSLKGGGISYEQYF
TRBJ2-7 TRBV30 CAWSPKTGPVYEQYF
TRBJ2-6 TRBV28 CASRGGGSLGGSSGANVLTF
TRBJ2-7 TRBV11-2 CASSLGTGVYEQYF
TRBJ2-2 TRBV6-1 CATGTLERTGELFF
TRBJ1-2 TRBV27 CASSPTRRDGYTF
TRBJ2-2 TRBV28 CASSYPTRTSGEPNTGELFF
TRBJ1-1 TRBV11-2 CASSLGRGNTEAFF
TRBJ1-1 TRBV7-2 CASTKTRGVTEAFF